This paragraph covers one T cell receptor beta chain sequence. It lacks a known antigen. No much larger clone is present one base from it, and per-base qualities are unavailable. Measured from the cysteine to the phenylalanine, the CDR3 is 14 residues long. The retained sequence is limited to the CDR3, 42 bases, with the frame set at the first base. Ends trimmed: V by 0 bases, J by 5 bases; bases unmatched to a gene: 4. The CDR1 and CDR2 encoded by the germline V gene are SGHDT and YYEEEE. These data originate in a study of blood T cell repertoires in COVID-19 (dated by TCRdb to the early 2020s). A note on the overall study: Samples covering the acute and convalescent phases of COVID-19 were provided by collaborators in the United States, Italy and Spain. The material from the prospective study consisted of cDNA or gDNA derived from T cells, B-cell-depleted T cells, or PBMCs. Where available, HLA class I and class II types were obtained from metadata supplied by the sample provider rather than from assay-based typing. The sample metadata nearly always contained a de-identified subject ID, COVID-19 status, age in years and sex. Samples were obtained from the ongoing ImmuneRACE study (first 160 participants) and from over 1,000 subjects provided by 6 global collaborators. The dataset comprised deeply sampled blood TCRbeta repertoires from subjects exposed to, actively infected with, or recovered from COVID-19. The repertoires were released in a freely available public database meant as a resource for research on the immune response to SARS-CoV-2.

TCRbeta CDR3 regions were amplified from genomic DNA by means of the immunoSEQ Assay, a bias-controlled multiplex PCR. For the original study's pipeline: Within the assay, amplification of reference gene primers was used to estimate how many nucleated cells each sample contained. To quantify the absolute abundance of each unique TCRbeta CDR3 rearrangement, sequence reads were collapsed and filtered. For each sample, productive Simpson clonality was calculated as the square root of Simpson's diversity index across productive rearrangements. As stored in TCRdb, this immuneACCESS dataset retains in-frame rearrangements with V and J assigned. A fraction of the clones does not appear; measured against another copy, unresolved V genes explain less than half of the discrepancy, and the remainder lacks a known reason. The V and J calls and clone size were taken over from that table, and D and trimming were inferred from the DNA. Recorded for this sample are about 98,000 clones; less than 85% of them occurred a single time. The top ten clones comprise under 13% of the sample.

Broader findings and caveats from the paper: Clinical and demographic metadata were provided uncurated, with the amount varying by source and participant.

Collaborating institutions collected whole blood in K2EDTA tubes following their own protocols. Collaborator samples were shipped for TCRbeta analysis as frozen whole blood, isolated PBMCs, or DNA extracted from either sample type. The sequence derives from a man aged 70-80 years with active or convalescent COVID-19. Material: peripheral blood. The chain is encoded by TRBV5-6 joined to TRBJ2-5, with 7 central nucleotides matching TRBD2. The bases are TGTGCCAGCAGCTTGGCTCGAGCGGGGGAGACCCAGTACTTC. Translated, it reads CASSLARAGETQYF.